This is a list of T cell receptor beta chains from one sample in a study of CD8+ T cells in alopecia areata. Libraries were prepared by immunoSEQ multiplex PCR; TCRdb keeps only in-frame clonotypes and omits some of them. The sample has about 260,000 clones, 60% seen once. The input for sequencing was CD4+ T cells sorted from blood, taken at week 52, from a patient treated with tofacitinib. These receptors were taken from a human donor with alopecia areata. The CDR3 runs from the conserved cysteine through the conserved F or W. A D gene is named only where the DNA matches it firmly. Some rows mark clone size as missing; the rest say once, few, many or name a class of expanded clone.

TGCGCCAGCAGCTTAGAAAGGAGGGAATCCAATGAGCAGTTCTTC CASSLERRESNEQFF TRBV5-1 . . TRBJ2-1
TGTGCCAGCAGCTTGGGCCAGACAAATCAGCCCCAGCATTTT CASSLGQTNQPQHF TRBV5-6 . . TRBJ1-5
TGTGCCAGCTCACGCCAGACCACAGATACGCAGTATTTT CASSRQTTDTQYF TRBV18 . . TRBJ2-3
TGTGCCAGCAGCCCTGGACAGGGGGGGTACTACGAGCAGTACTTC CASSPGQGGYYEQYF TRBV14 . TRBD1 TRBJ2-7
TGTGCCAGCAGCAAATCCTGCCACTCCTACGAGCAGTACTTC CASSKSCHSYEQYF TRBV21-1 . . TRBJ2-7
TGTGCCTGGAGTCAGGGTTTGAATTCACCCCTCCACTTT CAWSQGLNSPLHF TRBV30 once . TRBJ1-6
TGTGCCAGCAGCGGGCGACATGGCTCCTATGGCTACACCTTC CASSGRHGSYGYTF TRBV7-3 . . TRBJ1-2
TGCGCCAGCAGCTTGCAGGGGGCTGTCACCGGGGAGCTGTTTTTT CASSLQGAVTGELFF TRBV5-1 few TRBD1 TRBJ2-2
TGTGCCAGCAGCATCGACAGGGAATCGAGCTCCTACAATGAGCAGTTCTTC CASSIDRESSSYNEQFF TRBV5-6 . TRBD1 TRBJ2-1
TGCGCCAGCAGCCGGACTAGCGGGGGGGCCATTGATACGCAGTATTTT CASSRTSGGAIDTQYF TRBV5-1 . TRBD2 TRBJ2-3
TGTGCCAGCAGCCGAGAGGGAGGAGGGGGCTACACCTTC CASSREGGGGYTF TRBV7-9 . . TRBJ1-2
TGTGCCAGCAGTCGAGACAGGGTGTACGAGCAGTACTTC CASSRDRVYEQYF TRBV5-6 once TRBD1 TRBJ2-7
TGTGCCAGCAGTGATAACAGGGGAAGACGAGAGACCCAGTACTTC CASSDNRGRRETQYF TRBV6-1 . TRBD1 TRBJ2-5
TGTGCCACGGCGGAGTCCGGTACGTCGGAGACCCAGTACTTC CATAESGTSETQYF TRBV15 . . TRBJ2-5
TGCAGCGTCAGGACAGGGAGGACCGGGGAGCTGTTTTTT CSVRTGRTGELFF TRBV29-1 few TRBD1 TRBJ2-2
TGTGCCTGGAGTCCCTGGGGACAGGGCAACACTGAAGCTTTCTTT CAWSPWGQGNTEAFF TRBV30 . TRBD1 TRBJ1-1
TGTGCCAGCAGACTGTCTAGGTTATCCTACGAGCAGTACTTC CASRLSRLSYEQYF TRBV6-5 . . TRBJ2-7
TGTGCCAGCATGGCGGACGGAGGAATCTATGGCTACACCTTC CASMADGGIYGYTF TRBV6-1 . . TRBJ1-2
TGCGCCAGCAGCTTAACACGCCGGGGGACTGAAGCTTTCTTT CASSLTRRGTEAFF TRBV5-1 . . TRBJ1-1
TGTGCCAGCCCCGGGACAGCGAACACCGGGGAGCTGTTTTTT CASPGTANTGELFF TRBV6-1 few TRBD1 TRBJ2-2
TGCAGCGGCGCCGGGACAAACCATATATCCTACAATGAGCAGTTCTTC CSGAGTNHISYNEQFF TRBV29-1 . . TRBJ2-1
TGTGCCAGTAGTCCCCATGGGGGGACAAGCTCCTACAATGAGCAGTTCTTC CASSPHGGTSSYNEQFF TRBV19 . . TRBJ2-1
TGTGCCTGGTTCACAGGGTTTGGCTACACCTTC CAWFTGFGYTF TRBV30 . . TRBJ1-2
TGCGCCAGCAGCTTGCGTCCGGGTCTGGAGACCCAGTACTTC CASSLRPGLETQYF TRBV5-1 . . TRBJ2-5
TGCGCCAGCAGCTTGGTCCAGGGGAACACTGAAGCTTTCTTT CASSLVQGNTEAFF TRBV5-1 . . TRBJ1-1
TGTGCCAGCAGCCAAGGCAGGGTGGACGGCTACACCTTC CASSQGRVDGYTF TRBV4-2 . . TRBJ1-2
TGTGCCAGCAAGGGAGATAACCCCCACAATGAGCAGTTCTTC CASKGDNPHNEQFF TRBV6-6 few . TRBJ2-1
TGTGCCAGCAGCTCCCCCGGCTCGTGGGGGATTAACACTGAAGCTTTCTTT CASSSPGSWGINTEAFF TRBV5-6 few . TRBJ1-1
TGTGCCAGCAGCCCCGGACAGCCAAATGAGCAGTTCTTC CASSPGQPNEQFF TRBV7-3 . . TRBJ2-1
TGTGCCAGTAGTGGCTGGACAGGGGCGAACTATGGCTACACCTTC CASSGWTGANYGYTF TRBV19 . TRBD1 TRBJ1-2
TGTGCCTGGAGTGGCCAAATTGAGCAGTTCTTC CAWSGQIEQFF TRBV30 few . TRBJ2-1
TGCGCCAGCAGCCAAGACCTGCAGGGTGATAATTCACCCCTCCACTTT CASSQDLQGDNSPLHF TRBV4-3 few . TRBJ1-6
TGCGCCAGCAGCTTGGGACTACCTTACGAGCAGTACTTC CASSLGLPYEQYF TRBV5-1 . . TRBJ2-7
TGTGCCAGCAGCTTATCGGGAATGAACACTGAAGCTTTCTTT CASSLSGMNTEAFF TRBV11-3 . . TRBJ1-1
TGTGCCAGCAGCAGTCCGCCCACAGGGGTCAACTATGGCTACACCTTC CASSSPPTGVNYGYTF TRBV21-1 few . TRBJ1-2
TGTGCCAGCAGCCGAGGGGGCGCGACGGAAAAACTGTTTTTT CASSRGGATEKLFF TRBV2 . TRBD1 TRBJ1-4
TGTGCCAGCAGCCAGCTCGGGGAGAGGGCTAATTCACCCCTCCACTTT CASSQLGERANSPLHF TRBV9 few . TRBJ1-6
TGTGCCAGCAGCCTCACAGGGGAAAATCAGCCCCAGCATTTT CASSLTGENQPQHF TRBV7-9 once TRBD1 TRBJ1-5
TGTGCCAGCAGCCAAGATCGGGCTTCCAATGAGCAGTTCTTC CASSQDRASNEQFF TRBV14 . . TRBJ2-1
TGTGCCTGGAGAGCGAAAACCGGGACAGGGGATTCACCCCTCCACTTT CAWRAKTGTGDSPLHF TRBV30 . TRBD1 TRBJ1-6
TGTGCCAGCAGCCGGACAGGGGGCTACAATGAGCAGTTCTTC CASSRTGGYNEQFF TRBV9 . TRBD1 TRBJ2-1
TGCAGCGTTGTAATCTGGAAAGTGAACACTGAAGCTTTCTTT CSVVIWKVNTEAFF TRBV29-1 . . TRBJ1-1
TGCAGCGTTGGTGGTCGGGGCGAAAAACTGTTTTTT CSVGGRGEKLFF TRBV29-1 . . TRBJ1-4
TGTGCCAGCAGTGAATTGGACAGCTACACCGGGGAGCTGTTTTTT CASSELDSYTGELFF TRBV25-1 . . TRBJ2-2
TGCAGCGTTATCCTCCGGCGGCATATCAAGACTACGTGGGAGCAGTACTTC CSVILRRHIKTTWEQYF TRBV29-1 . . TRBJ2-7
TGTGCCAGCAGCTTATCAGATACGCAGTATTTT CASSLSDTQYF TRBV7-2 . . TRBJ2-3
TGTGCCAGCTCAGGGGACAGGGATAATTCACCCCTCCACTTT CASSGDRDNSPLHF TRBV18 . TRBD1 TRBJ1-6
TGCAGCGTCGGACAGGGCTTTGCCTACGAGCAGTACTTC CSVGQGFAYEQYF TRBV29-1 . TRBD1 TRBJ2-7